Given below is one T cell receptor (beta chain) in context. Its antigen is undetermined. The ends were cut back, 9 bases at V and 0 bases at J, with 8 bases in the middle. Germline assignment: CDR1 SGHTA and CDR2 FQGTGA. This CDR3 contains 12 residues. Assay used: immunoSEQ multiplex PCR; TCRdb lists only in-frame clones, some missing. The table has 75,000 to 90,000 clones, approximately 90% seen once. The data are from a study of identifying expanded T cells in peripheral blood. Collection occurred without any documented infections or immune events in donors. Study-level findings and limits: Across healthy donors, higher total template counts meant significantly greater approximately 2-week count variance. Over approximately two and four weeks, about 15 and 19 clones changed, versus around 1.2 between replicates.

This TCR came from a person aged 18-70 years in good health. This chain joins TRBV7-3 and TRBJ1-1; D gene unclear. The sample was blood. The CDR3 here is CASSRVNTEAFF. The CDR3 bases are TGTGCCAGTTCGCGGGTGAACACTGAAGCTTTCTTT.